Listed here is a single T cell receptor beta chain. This record comes from a study of blood T cell repertoires in COVID-19. The V gene's germline CDR1 is MNHNY and CDR2 SVGAGI (reference sequence). V gave up 0 bases and J gave up 8 bases; unmatched junction bases: 1. The CDR3 consists of 14 residues. Authors' analysis steps: Reference gene primers were amplified, and this amplification served to estimate nucleated cell counts. Measured with immunoSEQ multiplex PCR; TCRdb has only the in-frame clones, and not every one. V and J calls and clone size are as listed in that table; D and trimming were resolved from the DNA. The sample holds approximately 140,000 clones; around 89% are singletons and the top ten take roughly 18%.

Material for sequencing was peripheral blood. The TCR sequence derives from a man aged 45 to 65 with active or convalescent COVID-19. The chain couples TRBV6-6 to TRBJ2-1; 10 nucleotides line up with TRBD2. The CDR3 loop is CASSYSGLADEQFF. The CDR3 region has the DNA TGTGCCAGCAGTTACTCAGGACTAGCGGATGAGCAGTTCTTC.